The T cell receptor (beta chain) described here comes from a study of post-analysis software for immune sequencing data. CDR3 length equals 13 residues. CDR1 is SEHNR and CDR2 is FQNEAQ in the germline V gene (reference sequence). Trimming removed 3 bases at V and 10 bases at J, with 15 bases between. The TCR beta cDNA libraries contained unique molecular identifiers. TCRdb reanalysed the PCR reads using MiXCR and keeps one entry per CDR3 protein. This table has some 690,000 distinct CDR3 sequences, roughly 27% appearing once. Regarding the study as a whole: Samples from a shared batch, those prepared together, strongly co-clustered by F measure. In patients, TRBV5-6, TRBV5-1 and TRBV20-1 belonged to four or five TRBV segments found more frequently than in controls.

In the case of this clonotype: Its antigen is unknown.

The chain combines TRBV7-9 with TRBJ1-1; D is unclear. This clonotype was sampled from a girl under 18 with multiple sclerosis. Material for sequencing was blood. CDR3 coding DNA: TGTGCCAGCAGCTTCCAATCCTATCCGGTAGCTTTCTTT. It encodes CASSFQSYPVAFF.